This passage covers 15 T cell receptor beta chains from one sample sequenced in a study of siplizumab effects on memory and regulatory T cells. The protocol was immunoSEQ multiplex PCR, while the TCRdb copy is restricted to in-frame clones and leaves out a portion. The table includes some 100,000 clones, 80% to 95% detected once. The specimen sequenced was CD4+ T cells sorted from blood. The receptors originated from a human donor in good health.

CDR3 sequence: CASSLGQGFLYTF. CDR3 bases: TGTGCCAGTAGTCTGGGACAGGGTTTCCTCTACACCTTC. The chain couples TRBV19 to TRBJ1-2; 9 nucleotides line up with TRBD1. Germline V gene sequence: CDR1 LNHDA, CDR2 SQIVND (reference sequence). With 5 bases clipped from V and 10 bases from J, the junction kept 8 bases outside the gene matches. The CDR3 covers 13 residues.

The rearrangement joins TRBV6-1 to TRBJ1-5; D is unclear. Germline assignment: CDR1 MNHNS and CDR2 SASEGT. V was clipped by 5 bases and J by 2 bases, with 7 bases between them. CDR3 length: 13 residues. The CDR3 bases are TGTGCCAGCAGTTTTACAGGCAATCAGCCCCAGCATTTT. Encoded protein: CASSFTGNQPQHF.

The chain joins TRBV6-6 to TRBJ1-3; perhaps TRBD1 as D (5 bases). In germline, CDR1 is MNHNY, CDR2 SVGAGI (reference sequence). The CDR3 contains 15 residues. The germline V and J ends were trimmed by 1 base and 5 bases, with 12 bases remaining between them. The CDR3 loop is CASSYWGDRRNTIYF. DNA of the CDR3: TGTGCCAGCAGTTACTGGGGGGATCGAAGAAACACCATATATTTT.

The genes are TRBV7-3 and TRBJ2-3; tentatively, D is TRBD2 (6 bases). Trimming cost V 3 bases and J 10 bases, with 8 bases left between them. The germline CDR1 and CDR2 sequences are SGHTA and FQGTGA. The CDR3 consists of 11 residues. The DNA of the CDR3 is TGTGCCAGCAGCTTCGGAGGGGCGCAGTATTTT. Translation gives CASSFGGAQYF. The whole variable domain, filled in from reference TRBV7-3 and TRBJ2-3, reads GAGVSQTPSNKVTEKGKYVELRCDPISGHTALYWYRQSLGQGPEFLIYFQGTGAADDSGLPNDRFFAVRPEGSVSTLKIQRTERGDSAVYLCASSFGGAQYFGPGTRLTVL.

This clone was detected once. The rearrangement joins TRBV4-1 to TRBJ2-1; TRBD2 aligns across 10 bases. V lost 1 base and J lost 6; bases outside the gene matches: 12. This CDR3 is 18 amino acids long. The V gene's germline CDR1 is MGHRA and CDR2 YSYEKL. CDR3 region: CASSQVDLGLAGANEQFF. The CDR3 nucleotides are TGCGCCAGCAGCCAAGTCGATCTGGGGCTAGCGGGGGCCAATGAGCAGTTCTTC.

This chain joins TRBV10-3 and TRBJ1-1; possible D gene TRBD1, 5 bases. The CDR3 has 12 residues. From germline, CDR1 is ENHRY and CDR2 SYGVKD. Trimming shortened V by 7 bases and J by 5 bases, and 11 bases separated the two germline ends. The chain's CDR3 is CAITGGGTEAFF. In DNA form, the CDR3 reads TGTGCCATCACGGGGGGTGGAACTGAAGCTTTCTTT.

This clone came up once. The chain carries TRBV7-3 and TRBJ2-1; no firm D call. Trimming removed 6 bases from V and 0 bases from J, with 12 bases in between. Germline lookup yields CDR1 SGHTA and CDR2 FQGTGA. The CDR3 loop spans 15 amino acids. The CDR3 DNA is TGTGCCAGCAGATGGACGGCCAGCTCCTACAATGAGCAGTTCTTC. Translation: CASRWTASSYNEQFF.

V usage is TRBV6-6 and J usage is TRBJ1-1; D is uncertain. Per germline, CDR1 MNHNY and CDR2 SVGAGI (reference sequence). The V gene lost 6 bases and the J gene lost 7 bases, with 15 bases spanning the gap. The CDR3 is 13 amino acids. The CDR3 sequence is CASRHSPNGEAFF. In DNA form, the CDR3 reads TGTGCCAGCAGACACAGCCCCAACGGTGAAGCTTTCTTT.

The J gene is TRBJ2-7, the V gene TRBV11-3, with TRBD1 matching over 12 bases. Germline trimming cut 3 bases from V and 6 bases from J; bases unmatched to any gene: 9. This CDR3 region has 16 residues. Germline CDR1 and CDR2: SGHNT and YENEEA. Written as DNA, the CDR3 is TGTGCCAGCAGCTTTACCGGGACAGGGGGCGCGGTCGAGCAGTACTTC. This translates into CASSFTGTGGAVEQYF.

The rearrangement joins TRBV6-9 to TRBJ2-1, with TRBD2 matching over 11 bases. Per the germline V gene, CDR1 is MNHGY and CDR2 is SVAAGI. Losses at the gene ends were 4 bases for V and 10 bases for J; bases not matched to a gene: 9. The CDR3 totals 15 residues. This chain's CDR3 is CASSFRLAGGGEQFF. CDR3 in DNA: TGTGCCAGCAGTTTTAGGCTAGCGGGGGGAGGGGAGCAGTTCTTC.

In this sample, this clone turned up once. CDR3 residues: CASSFYRGGDEQFF. The CDR3 region has the DNA TGTGCCAGCAGCTTCTACAGGGGCGGCGATGAGCAGTTCTTC. The V gene is TRBV11-2, the J gene TRBJ2-1, with TRBD1 matching 7 bases. CDR1 SGHAT and CDR2 FQNNGV come from the germline V gene. The CDR3 runs to 14 residues. Trimming cost V 3 bases and J 8 bases; bases outside gene matches: 7.

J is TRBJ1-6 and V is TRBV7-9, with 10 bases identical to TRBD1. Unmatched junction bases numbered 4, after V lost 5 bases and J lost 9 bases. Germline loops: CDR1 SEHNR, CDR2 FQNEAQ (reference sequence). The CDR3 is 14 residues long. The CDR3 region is CASSGTGVVSPLHF. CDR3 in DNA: TGTGCCAGCAGCGGGACAGGGGTTGTTTCACCCCTCCACTTT.

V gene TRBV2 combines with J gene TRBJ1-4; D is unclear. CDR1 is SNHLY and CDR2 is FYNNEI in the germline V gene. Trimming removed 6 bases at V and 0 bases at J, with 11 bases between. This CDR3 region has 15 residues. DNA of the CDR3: TGTGCCAGCAGCAACAGTGATGCAACTAATGAAAAACTGTTTTTT. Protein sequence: CASSNSDATNEKLFF.

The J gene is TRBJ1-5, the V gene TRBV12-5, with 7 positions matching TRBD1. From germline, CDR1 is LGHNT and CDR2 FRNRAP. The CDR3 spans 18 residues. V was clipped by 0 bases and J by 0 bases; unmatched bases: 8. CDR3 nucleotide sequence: TGTGCTAGTGGTTTGGTACTCGGGACAGCCTATAGCAATCAGCCCCAGCATTTT. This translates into CASGLVLGTAYSNQPQHF. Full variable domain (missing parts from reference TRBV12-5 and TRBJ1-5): DARVTQTPRHKVTEMGQEVTMRCQPILGHNTVFWYRQTMMQGLELLAYFRNRAPLDDSGMPKDRFSAEMPDATLATLKIQPSEPRDSAVYFCASGLVLGTAYSNQPQHFGDGTRLSIL.

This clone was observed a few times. In DNA, the CDR3 is TGTGCCAGCAGCAACCTCACACGGGTCGGTGGCTACACCTTC. Its translation is CASSNLTRVGGYTF. The rearrangement uses TRBV7-9 and TRBJ1-2; D not resolved. The CDR3 loop spans 14 amino acids. Germline V gene data show CDR1 as SEHNR and CDR2 as FQNEAQ (reference sequence). V lost 5 bases to trimming and J lost 7 bases, with 17 bases between them.